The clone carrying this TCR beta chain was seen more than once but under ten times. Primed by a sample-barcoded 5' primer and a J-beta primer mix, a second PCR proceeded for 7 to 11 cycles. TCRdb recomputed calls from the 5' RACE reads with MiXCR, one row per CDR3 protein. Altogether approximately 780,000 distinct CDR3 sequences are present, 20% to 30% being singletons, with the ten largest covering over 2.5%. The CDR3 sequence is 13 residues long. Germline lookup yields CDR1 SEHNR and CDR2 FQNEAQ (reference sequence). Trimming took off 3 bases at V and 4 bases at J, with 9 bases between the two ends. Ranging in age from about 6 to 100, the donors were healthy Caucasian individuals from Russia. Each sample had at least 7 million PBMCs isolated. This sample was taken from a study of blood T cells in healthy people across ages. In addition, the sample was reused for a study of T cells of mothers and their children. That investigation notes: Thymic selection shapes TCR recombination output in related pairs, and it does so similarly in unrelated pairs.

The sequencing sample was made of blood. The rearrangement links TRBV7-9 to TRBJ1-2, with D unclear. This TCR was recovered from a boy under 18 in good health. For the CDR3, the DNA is TGTGCCAGCAGCTTCGGGGAGACCTATGGCTACACCTTC. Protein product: CASSFGETYGYTF. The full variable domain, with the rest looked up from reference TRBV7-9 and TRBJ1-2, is DTGVSQNPRHKITKRGQNVTFRCDPISEHNRLYWYRQTLGQGPEFLTYFQNEAQLEKSRLLSDRFSAERPKGSFSTLEIQRTEQGDSAMYLCASSFGETYGYTFGSGTRLTVV.